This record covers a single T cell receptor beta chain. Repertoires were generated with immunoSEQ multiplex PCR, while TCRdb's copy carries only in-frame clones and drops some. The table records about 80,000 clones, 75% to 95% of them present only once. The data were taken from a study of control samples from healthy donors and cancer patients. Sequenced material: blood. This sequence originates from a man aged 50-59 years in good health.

The CDR3 reads CASSYSITGGGYTF. The DNA for the CDR3 is TGTGCCAGCAGTTACTCGATAACAGGGGGTGGCTACACCTTC. J is TRBJ1-2 and V is TRBV6-6; TRBD1 matches 8 bases. CDR1 and CDR2 (germline): MNHNY, SVGAGI (reference sequence). The CDR3 is made up of 14 amino acids. The ends lost 0 bases at V and 7 bases at J; junction bases unmatched: 4.